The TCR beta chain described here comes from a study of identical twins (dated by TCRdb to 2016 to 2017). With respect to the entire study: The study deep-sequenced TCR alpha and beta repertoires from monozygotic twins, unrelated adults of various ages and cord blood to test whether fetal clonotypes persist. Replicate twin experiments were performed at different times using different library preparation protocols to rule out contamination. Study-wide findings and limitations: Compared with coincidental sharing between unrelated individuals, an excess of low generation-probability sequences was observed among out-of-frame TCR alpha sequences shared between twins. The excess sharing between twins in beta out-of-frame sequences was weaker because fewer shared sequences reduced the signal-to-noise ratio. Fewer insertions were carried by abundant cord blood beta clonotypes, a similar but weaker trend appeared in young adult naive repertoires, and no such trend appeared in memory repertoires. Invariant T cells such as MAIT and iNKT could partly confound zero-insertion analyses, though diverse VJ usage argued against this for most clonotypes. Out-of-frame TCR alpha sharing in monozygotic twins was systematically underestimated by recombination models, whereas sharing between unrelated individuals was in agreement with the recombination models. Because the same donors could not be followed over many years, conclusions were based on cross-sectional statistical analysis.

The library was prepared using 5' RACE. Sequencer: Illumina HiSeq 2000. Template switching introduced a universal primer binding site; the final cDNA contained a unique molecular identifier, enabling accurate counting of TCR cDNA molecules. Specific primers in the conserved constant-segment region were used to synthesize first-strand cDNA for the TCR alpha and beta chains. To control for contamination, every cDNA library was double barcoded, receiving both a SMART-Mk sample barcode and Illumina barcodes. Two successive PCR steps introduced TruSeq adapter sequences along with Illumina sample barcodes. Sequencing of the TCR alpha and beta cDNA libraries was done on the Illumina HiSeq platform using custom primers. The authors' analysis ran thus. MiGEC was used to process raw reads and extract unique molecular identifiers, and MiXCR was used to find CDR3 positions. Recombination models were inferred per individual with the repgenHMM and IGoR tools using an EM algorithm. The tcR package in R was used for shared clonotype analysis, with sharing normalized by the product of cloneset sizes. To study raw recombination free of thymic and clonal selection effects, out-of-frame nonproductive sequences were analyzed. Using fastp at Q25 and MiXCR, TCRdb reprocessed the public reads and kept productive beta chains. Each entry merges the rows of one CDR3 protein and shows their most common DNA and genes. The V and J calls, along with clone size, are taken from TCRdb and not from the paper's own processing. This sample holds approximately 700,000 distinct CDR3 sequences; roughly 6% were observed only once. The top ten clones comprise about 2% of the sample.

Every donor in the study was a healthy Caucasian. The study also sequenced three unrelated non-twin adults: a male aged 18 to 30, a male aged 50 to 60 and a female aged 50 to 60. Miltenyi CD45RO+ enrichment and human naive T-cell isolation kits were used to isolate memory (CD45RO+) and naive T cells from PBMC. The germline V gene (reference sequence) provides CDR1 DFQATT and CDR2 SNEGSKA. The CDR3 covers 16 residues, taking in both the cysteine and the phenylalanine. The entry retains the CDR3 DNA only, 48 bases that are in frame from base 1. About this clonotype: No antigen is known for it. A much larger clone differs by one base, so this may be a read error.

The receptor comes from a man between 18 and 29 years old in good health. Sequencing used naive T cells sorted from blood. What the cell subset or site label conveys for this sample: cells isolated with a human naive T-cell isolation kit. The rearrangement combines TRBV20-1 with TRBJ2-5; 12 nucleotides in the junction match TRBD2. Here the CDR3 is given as CSAIGLAGSREEAQYF. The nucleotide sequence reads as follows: TGCAGTGCGATCGGACTAGCGGGGTCTCGGGAAGAGGCCCAGTACTTC.